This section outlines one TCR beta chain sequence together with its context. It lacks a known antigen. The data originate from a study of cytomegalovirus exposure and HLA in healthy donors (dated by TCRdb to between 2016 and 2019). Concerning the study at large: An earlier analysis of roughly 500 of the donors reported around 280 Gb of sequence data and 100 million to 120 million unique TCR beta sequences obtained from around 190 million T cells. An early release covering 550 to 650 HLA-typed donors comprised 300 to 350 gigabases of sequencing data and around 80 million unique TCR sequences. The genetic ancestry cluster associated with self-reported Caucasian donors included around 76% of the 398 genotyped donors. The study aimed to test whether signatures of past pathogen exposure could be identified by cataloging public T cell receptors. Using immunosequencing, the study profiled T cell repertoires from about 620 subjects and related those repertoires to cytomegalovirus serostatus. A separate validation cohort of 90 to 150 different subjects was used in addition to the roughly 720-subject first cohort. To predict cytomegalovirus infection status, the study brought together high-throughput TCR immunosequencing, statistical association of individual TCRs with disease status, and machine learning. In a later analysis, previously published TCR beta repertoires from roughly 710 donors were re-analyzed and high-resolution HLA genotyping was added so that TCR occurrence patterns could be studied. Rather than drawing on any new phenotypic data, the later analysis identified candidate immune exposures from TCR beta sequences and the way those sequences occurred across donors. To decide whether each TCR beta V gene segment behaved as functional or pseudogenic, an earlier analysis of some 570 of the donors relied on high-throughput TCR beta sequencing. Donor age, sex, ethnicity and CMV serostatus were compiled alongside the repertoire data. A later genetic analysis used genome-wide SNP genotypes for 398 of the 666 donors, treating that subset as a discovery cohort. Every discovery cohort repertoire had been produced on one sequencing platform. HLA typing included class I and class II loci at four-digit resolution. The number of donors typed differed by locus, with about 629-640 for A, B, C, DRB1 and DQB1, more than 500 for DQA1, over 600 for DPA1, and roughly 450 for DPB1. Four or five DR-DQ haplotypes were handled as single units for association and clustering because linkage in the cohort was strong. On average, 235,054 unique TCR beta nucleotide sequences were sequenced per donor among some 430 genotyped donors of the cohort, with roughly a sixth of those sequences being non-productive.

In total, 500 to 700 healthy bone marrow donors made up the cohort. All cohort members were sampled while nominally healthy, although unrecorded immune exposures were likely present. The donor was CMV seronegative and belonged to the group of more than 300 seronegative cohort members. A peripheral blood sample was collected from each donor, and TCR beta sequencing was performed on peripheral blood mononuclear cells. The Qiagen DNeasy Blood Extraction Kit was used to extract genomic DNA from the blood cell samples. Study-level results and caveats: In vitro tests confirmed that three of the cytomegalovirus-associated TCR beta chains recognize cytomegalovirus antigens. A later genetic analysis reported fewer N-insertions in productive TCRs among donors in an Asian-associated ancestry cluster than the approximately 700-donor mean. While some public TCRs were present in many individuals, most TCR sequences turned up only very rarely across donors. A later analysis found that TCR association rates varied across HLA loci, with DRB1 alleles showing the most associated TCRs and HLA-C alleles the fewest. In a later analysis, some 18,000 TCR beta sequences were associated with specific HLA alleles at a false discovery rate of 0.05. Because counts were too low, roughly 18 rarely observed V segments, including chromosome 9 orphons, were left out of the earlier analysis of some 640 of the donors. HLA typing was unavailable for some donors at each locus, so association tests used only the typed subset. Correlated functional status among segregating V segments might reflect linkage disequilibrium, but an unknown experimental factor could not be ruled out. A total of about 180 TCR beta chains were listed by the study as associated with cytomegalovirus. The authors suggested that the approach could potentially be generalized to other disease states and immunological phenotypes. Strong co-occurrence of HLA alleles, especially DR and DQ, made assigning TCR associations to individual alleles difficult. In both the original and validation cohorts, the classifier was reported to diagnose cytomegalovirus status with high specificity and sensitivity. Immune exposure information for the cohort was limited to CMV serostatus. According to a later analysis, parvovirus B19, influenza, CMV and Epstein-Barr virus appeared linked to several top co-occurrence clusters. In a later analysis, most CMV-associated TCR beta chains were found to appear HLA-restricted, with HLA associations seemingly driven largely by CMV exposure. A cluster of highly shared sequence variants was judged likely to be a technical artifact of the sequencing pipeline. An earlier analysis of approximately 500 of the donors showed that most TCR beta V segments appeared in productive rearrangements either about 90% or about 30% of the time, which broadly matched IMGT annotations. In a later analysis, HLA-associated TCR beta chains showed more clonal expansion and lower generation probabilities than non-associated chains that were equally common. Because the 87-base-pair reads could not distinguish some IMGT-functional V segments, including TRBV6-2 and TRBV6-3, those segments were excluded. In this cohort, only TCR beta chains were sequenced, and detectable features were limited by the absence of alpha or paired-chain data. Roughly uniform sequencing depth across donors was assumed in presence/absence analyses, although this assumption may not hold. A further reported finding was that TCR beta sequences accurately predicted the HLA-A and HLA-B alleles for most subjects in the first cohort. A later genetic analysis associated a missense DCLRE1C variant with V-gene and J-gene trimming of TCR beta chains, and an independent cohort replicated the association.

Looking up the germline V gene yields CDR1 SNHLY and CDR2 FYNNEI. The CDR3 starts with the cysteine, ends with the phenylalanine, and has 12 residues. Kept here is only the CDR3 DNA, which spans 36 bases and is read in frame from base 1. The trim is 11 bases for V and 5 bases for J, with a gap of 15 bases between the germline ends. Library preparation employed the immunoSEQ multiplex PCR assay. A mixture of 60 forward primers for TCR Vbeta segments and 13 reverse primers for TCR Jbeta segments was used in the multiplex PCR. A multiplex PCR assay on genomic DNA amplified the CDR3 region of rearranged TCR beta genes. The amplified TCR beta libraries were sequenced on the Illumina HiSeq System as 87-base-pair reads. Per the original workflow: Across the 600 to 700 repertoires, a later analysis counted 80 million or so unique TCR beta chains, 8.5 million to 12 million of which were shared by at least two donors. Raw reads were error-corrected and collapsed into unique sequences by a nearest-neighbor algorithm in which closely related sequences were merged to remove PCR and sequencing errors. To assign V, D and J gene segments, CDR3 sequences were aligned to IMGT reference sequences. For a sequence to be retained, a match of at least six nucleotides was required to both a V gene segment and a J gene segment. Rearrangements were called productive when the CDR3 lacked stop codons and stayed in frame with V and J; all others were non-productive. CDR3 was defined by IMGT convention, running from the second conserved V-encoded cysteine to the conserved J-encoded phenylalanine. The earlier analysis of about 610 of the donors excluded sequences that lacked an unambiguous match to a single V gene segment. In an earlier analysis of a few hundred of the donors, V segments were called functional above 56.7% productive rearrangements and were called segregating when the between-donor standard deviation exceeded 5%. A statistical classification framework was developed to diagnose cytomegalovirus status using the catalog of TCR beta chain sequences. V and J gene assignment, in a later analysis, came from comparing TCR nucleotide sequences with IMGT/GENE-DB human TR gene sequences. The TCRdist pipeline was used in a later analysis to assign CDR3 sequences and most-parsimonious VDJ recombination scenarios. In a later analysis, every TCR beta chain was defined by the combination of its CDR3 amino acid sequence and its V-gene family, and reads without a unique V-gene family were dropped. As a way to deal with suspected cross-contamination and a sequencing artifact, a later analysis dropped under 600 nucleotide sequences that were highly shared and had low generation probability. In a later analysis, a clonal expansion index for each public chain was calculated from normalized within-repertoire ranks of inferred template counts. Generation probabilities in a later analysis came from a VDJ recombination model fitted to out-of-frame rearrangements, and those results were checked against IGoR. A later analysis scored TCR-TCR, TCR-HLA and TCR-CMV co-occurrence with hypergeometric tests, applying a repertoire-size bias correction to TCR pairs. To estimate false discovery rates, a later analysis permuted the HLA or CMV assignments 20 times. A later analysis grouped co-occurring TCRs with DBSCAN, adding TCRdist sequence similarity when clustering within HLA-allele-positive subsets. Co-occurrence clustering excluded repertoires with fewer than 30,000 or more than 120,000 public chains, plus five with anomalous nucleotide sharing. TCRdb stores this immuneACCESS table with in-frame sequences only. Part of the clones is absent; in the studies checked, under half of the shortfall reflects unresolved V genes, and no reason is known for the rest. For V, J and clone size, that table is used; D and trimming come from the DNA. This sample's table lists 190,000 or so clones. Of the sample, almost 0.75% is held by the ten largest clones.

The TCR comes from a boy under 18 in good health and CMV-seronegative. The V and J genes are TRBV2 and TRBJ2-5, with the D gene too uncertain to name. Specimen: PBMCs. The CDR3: CAGRSIHETQYF. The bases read TGTGCCGGTCGTTCTATTCACGAGACCCAGTACTTC.